This T cell receptor beta chain was retrieved from a study of blood T cell repertoires in COVID-19. Overall study: From T cells, B-cell-depleted T cells, or PBMCs came the material, which was cDNA or gDNA.

Produced via immunoSEQ multiplex PCR; TCRdb's table is partial and in-frame only. The table records about 66,000 clones, around nine tenths of them present only once. The receptor was isolated from a man between 60 and 75 years old with acute or convalescent COVID-19. Source material: peripheral blood.

CDR3 nucleotides: TGTGCCAGCAGTGGACAGGGGGCACCTAATGAAAAACTGTTTTTT. Translating it yields CASSGQGAPNEKLFF. The V gene is TRBV2, the J gene TRBJ1-4; 10 bases map to TRBD1. The CDR3 is 15 residues long. V gave up 4 bases and J gave up 3 bases; unmatched junction bases: 2. CDR1 SNHLY and CDR2 FYNNEI come from the germline V gene.